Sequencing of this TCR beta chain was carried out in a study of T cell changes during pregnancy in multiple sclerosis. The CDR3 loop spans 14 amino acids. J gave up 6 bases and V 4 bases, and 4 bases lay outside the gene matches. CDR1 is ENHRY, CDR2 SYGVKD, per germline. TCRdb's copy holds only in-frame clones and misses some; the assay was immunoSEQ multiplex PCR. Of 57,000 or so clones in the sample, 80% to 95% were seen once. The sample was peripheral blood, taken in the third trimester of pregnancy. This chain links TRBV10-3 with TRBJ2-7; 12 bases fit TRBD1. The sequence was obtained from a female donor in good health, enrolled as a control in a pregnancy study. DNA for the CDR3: TGTGCCATCAGTGGGGGGACAGGGGGCGGCGAGCAGTACTTC. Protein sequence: CAISGGTGGGEQYF.